These 3 T cell receptor beta chains came from one sample sequenced in a study of T cell changes during pregnancy in multiple sclerosis. Repertoires were generated with immunoSEQ multiplex PCR, while TCRdb's copy carries only in-frame clones and drops some. This sample has some 48,000 clones, with nearly 95% found just once. The sample consisted of CD4+ T cells from peripheral blood mononuclear cells, taken after pregnancy. All receptors come from a female donor in good health, enrolled as a control in a pregnancy study.

This chain joins TRBV9 and TRBJ2-7, with TRBD2 matching over 12 bases. Germline V CDR1 and CDR2: SGDLS, YYNGEE. The CDR3 is made up of 15 amino acids. With 3 bases clipped from V and 2 bases from J, the junction kept 3 bases outside the gene matches. CDR3 sequence: CASSGRLAGAYEQYF. CDR3 DNA sequence: TGTGCCAGCAGCGGAAGACTAGCGGGGGCCTACGAGCAGTACTTC.

The DNA for the CDR3 is TGTGCCAGCAGTGGAGGGGCGGCGGGGAATCAGCCCCAGCATTTT. Its protein product is CASSGGAAGNQPQHF. The rearrangement uses TRBV28 and TRBJ1-5, with D possibly TRBD1 on 5 matching bases. Trimming left V 5 bases short and J 4 bases short, with 15 bases between. The CDR3 runs 15 residues. Germline V CDR1 and CDR2: MDHEN, SYDVKM.

This clone came up a few times. The gene calls are TRBV2 and TRBJ2-7, with a tentative D call TRBD2 (6 bases). There are 13 residues in the CDR3. Per germline, CDR1 SNHLY and CDR2 FYNNEI. Deletions cut 2 bases from V and 4 bases from J, with 9 bases between. The CDR3 sequence: CASSEFRGYEQYF. CDR3 nucleotides: TGTGCCAGCAGTGAATTCCGGGGGTACGAGCAGTACTTC.